The next 29 T cell receptor beta chains were all read from a single sample in a study of T cells in Graves' hyperthyroidism and ophthalmopathy. Template material for amplifying TCR beta CDR3 regions consisted of RNA transcripts. During a first-round RT-PCR of the TCR CDR3, the HTBI primer set was used. TCRdb independently ran MiXCR on the multiplex PCR reads; one entry per CDR3 protein. Of about 380,000 distinct CDR3 sequences in the sample, less than 20% are singletons; the top ten hold 35% to 45%. The sequenced material came from blood. The source is a man aged 18 to 29 with Graves' ophthalmopathy.

This rearrangement joins TRBV5-1 to TRBJ2-1, with TRBD2 identical over 16 bases. Germline assignment: CDR1 SGHRS and CDR2 YFSETQ. The CDR3 is 19 residues long. J lost 1 base, V lost 2 bases, and 6 bases had no gene match. The CDR3 spells CASSFGGTSGGGSYNEQFF. CDR3 coding DNA: TGCGCCAGCAGCTTTGGCGGGACTAGCGGGGGGGGGTCCTACAATGAGCAGTTCTTC.

This clonotype occurred many times. The chain employs TRBV27 and TRBJ1-1; D possibly corresponds to TRBD1 (5 bases). Looked up from germline, CDR1 is MNHEY and CDR2 is SMNVEV (reference sequence). V lost 3 bases and J lost 0, with 8 bases in between. The CDR3 spans 14 residues. The DNA of the CDR3 is TGTGCCAGCAGTTTGGGGCTGATGAACACTGAAGCTTTCTTT. Its translation is CASSLGLMNTEAFF.

In its sample, this clonotype was seen many times. The gene calls are TRBV5-1 and TRBJ1-2, with D perhaps TRBD1 (5 bases). CDR1 and CDR2 (germline): SGHRS, YFSETQ. The CDR3 runs 12 residues. Deletions cut 4 bases from V and 3 bases from J, with 7 bases between. CDR3 nucleotide sequence: TGCGCCAGCAGCAGGGGAGACTATGGCTACACCTTC. As protein: CASSRGDYGYTF.

V usage is TRBV12-3 or TRBV12-4 and J usage is TRBJ1-1; D is unresolved. This CDR3 is 14 amino acids long. V lost 2 bases to trimming and J lost 8 bases, with 15 bases between them. CDR3 DNA: TGTGCCAGCAGTTTAAGTGAAATATTGGCCGAAGCTTTCTTT. Amino acids: CASSLSEILAEAFF.

This chain uses TRBV5-8 with TRBJ1-1, with TRBD1 matching over 7 bases. Germline lookup yields CDR1 SGHTS and CDR2 YDEGEE. The V segment lost 8 bases and the J segment 4 bases; nucleotides outside the gene matches: 14. CDR3 length: 15 amino acids. The CDR3 here is CASTAATGAGTEAFF. CDR3 DNA sequence: TGTGCCAGTACTGCAGCTACAGGGGCGGGCACTGAAGCTTTCTTT.

This clonotype was counted a single time. The V and J genes are TRBV20-1 and TRBJ2-1; 11 bases map to TRBD2. The CDR3 covers 15 residues. Looked up from germline, CDR1 is DFQATT and CDR2 is SNEGSKA (reference sequence). J was trimmed by 9 bases and V by 3 bases; bases with no gene match: 10. The DNA for the CDR3 is TGCAGTGCTAGTCGGGCTAGCGGGGGGCGGGGTGAGCAGTTCTTC. Its protein is CSASRASGGRGEQFF.

This clonotype was detected only a few times. The rearrangement links TRBV6-1 to TRBJ2-5; D call uncertain. Germline values: CDR1 MNHNS, CDR2 SASEGT. The V and J ends lost 1 base and 0 bases respectively, with 12 bases between them. The CDR3 length is 16 residues. The CDR3 nucleotides read TGTGCCAGCAGTGAAGAAGGGCGGCCGTACCAAGAGACCCAGTACTTC. Protein product: CASSEEGRPYQETQYF.

This clonotype came up once. This chain connects TRBV10-3 to TRBJ1-1; D is undetermined. V lost 8 bases to trimming and J lost 4 bases, with 8 bases between them. From germline, CDR1 is ENHRY and CDR2 SYGVKD. This CDR3 spans 11 amino acids. The CDR3 here is CAIASSTEAFF. DNA of the CDR3: TGTGCCATCGCATCGAGCACTGAAGCTTTCTTT.

The V call is TRBV20-1, the J call TRBJ2-2, with D unclear. Germline-derived CDR1 and CDR2 are DFQATT and SNEGSKA (reference sequence). V was pared by 2 bases and J by 2 bases, with 12 bases between. The CDR3 has 15 residues. The CDR3 nucleotides read TGCAGTGCTAGAATAGAGGCGGCTAACACCGGGGAGCTGTTTTTT. Translation gives CSARIEAANTGELFF.

This clonotype was observed at least ten times. This rearrangement joins TRBV12-3 or TRBV12-4 to TRBJ1-4; D ambiguous. The CDR3 has 14 amino acids. Trimming took off 0 bases at V and 8 bases at J, with 10 bases between the two ends. The CDR3 region has the DNA TGTGCCAGCAGTTTAGCCTCGCCGGCCGAAAAACTGTTTTTT. Residues: CASSLASPAEKLFF.

This chain uses TRBV13 with TRBJ2-7; 10 nucleotides align to TRBD2. V lost 5 bases, J lost 2 bases, and 9 bases stayed unmatched. The CDR3 sequence is 16 residues long. From germline, CDR1 is PRHDT and CDR2 FYEKMQ (reference sequence). CDR3 DNA sequence: TGTGCCAGCAGCCCGGCCGGGACTAGCGTAACCTACGAGCAGTACTTC. Encoded protein: CASSPAGTSVTYEQYF.

In its sample, this clonotype was seen many times. The chain uses TRBV29-1 and TRBJ2-3, with TRBD2 matching 12 bases. With 6 bases clipped from V and 2 bases from J, the junction kept 3 bases outside the gene matches. This CDR3 comprises 14 residues. Germline V lookup: CDR1 SQVTM, CDR2 ANQGSEA. DNA of the CDR3: TGCAGCGTCAGGACTAGCGGGAACACAGATACGCAGTATTTT. As protein: CSVRTSGNTDTQYF.

This clonotype turned up a few times. The J gene is TRBJ2-2, the V gene TRBV12-3 or TRBV12-4; 8 bases fit TRBD2. The CDR3 consists of 13 residues. After removal of 5 bases from V and 6 bases from J, the junction contained 2 bases not matched to a gene. The CDR3 DNA follows: TGTGCCAGCAGTCGGGGGGGGGCCGGGGAGCTGTTTTTT. Its translation is CASSRGGAGELFF.

A word on this clonotype: Germline and junction disagree at one end, which may indicate a read error. The chain employs TRBV20-1 and TRBJ2-7; tentative D call: TRBD2 (6 bases). Germline CDR1 is DFQATT and CDR2 is SNEGSKA (reference sequence). This CDR3 contains 13 residues. The DNA for the CDR3 is TGCAGTGCTAGAGTCAGGGACTCCTACGAGCGGTACTTC. Translating it yields CSARVRDSYERYF.

This clonotype was detected only a few times. The V and J genes are TRBV2 and TRBJ1-5, with 10 bases lining up with TRBD1. The germline gives CDR1 SNHLY, CDR2 FYNNEI. Trimming at V came to 6 bases and at J to 7 bases, leaving 15 bases not matched to a gene. This CDR3 is 17 amino acids long. The CDR3 sequence is CASSAHRDRGINQPQHF. CDR3 in DNA: TGTGCCAGCAGCGCCCACCGGGACAGGGGAATAAACCAGCCCCAGCATTTT.

This clonotype occurred many times. V and J are TRBV7-9 and TRBJ1-1; D not certain. The CDR3 has 14 residues. Germline CDR1 reads SEHNR; CDR2 reads FQNEAQ (reference sequence). Trimming left V 3 bases short and J 2 bases short, with 10 bases between. The CDR3 is CASSLGSDNTEAFF. The CDR3 coding sequence is TGTGCCAGCAGCTTGGGATCAGATAACACTGAAGCTTTCTTT.

At least ten counts were recorded for this clonotype. The J gene is TRBJ1-1, the V gene TRBV13; 7 bases line up with TRBD1. V gave up 10 bases and J gave up 5 bases; unmatched junction bases: 10. Germline values: CDR1 PRHDT, CDR2 FYEKMQ (reference sequence). The CDR3 is 13 residues long. The CDR3 coding sequence is TGTGCCATATGGGATAGGGGGCGGACTGAAGCTTTCTTT. Translated: CAIWDRGRTEAFF.

The V and J genes are TRBV29-1 and TRBJ2-2; no definite D call. Germline-derived CDR1 and CDR2 are SQVTM and ANQGSEA. The CDR3 runs to 14 residues. Trimming took 2 bases from V and 4 from J, leaving 11 bases between them. The CDR3 loop reads CSVERFRSTGELFF. CDR3 nucleotide sequence: TGCAGCGTTGAACGATTTAGAAGCACCGGGGAGCTGTTTTTT.

The count of this clonotype is one. The chain uses TRBV5-4 and TRBJ2-1; tentatively, D is TRBD2 (6 bases). This CDR3 comprises 13 residues. The V end lost 10 bases, the J end lost 2 bases, and 13 bases lay between the germline ends. The V gene's germline CDR1 is SGHNT and CDR2 YYREEE (reference sequence). CDR3 bases: TGTGCCGGAGGGAGCGGAACCTACAATGAGCAGTTCTTC. Amino acid sequence: CAGGSGTYNEQFF.

This clonotype has a count of ten or more. This chain links TRBV2 with TRBJ1-5; D remains unclear. The germline gives CDR1 SNHLY, CDR2 FYNNEI. The V end lost 2 bases, the J end lost 6 bases, and 8 bases lay between the germline ends. The CDR3 contains 13 residues. The CDR3, as DNA: TGTGCCAGCAGTGAATCCTGGAGTCAGCCCCAGCATTTT. Translating it yields CASSESWSQPQHF.

J is TRBJ1-1 and V is TRBV11-2, with D unclear. Trimming pared 5 bases from V and 4 bases from J, leaving 17 bases between. In germline, CDR1 is SGHAT, CDR2 FQNNGV. The CDR3 covers 15 residues. Here the CDR3 reads CASSRSRIVGTEAFF. The DNA for the CDR3 is TGTGCCAGCAGCAGAAGCAGGATTGTGGGCACTGAAGCTTTCTTT. Full variable domain (remainder filled in from reference TRBV11-2 and TRBJ1-1): EAGVAQSPRYKIIEKRQSVAFWCNPISGHATLYWYQQILGQGPKLLIQFQNNGVVDDSQLPKDRFSAERLKGVDSTLKIQPAKLEDSAVYLCASSRSRIVGTEAFFGQGTRLTVV.

The chain has TRBV7-6 and TRBJ2-7, with D maybe TRBD2 (6 bases). Trimming took 1 base from V and 2 from J, leaving 12 bases between them. The V gene's germline CDR1 is SGHVS and CDR2 FNYEAQ. CDR3 length: 15 amino acids. CDR3 sequence reads: CASSLEGGPTYEQYF. CDR3 nucleotides: TGTGCCAGCAGCTTAGAAGGAGGGCCCACCTACGAGCAGTACTTC.

The sample holds many counts of this clonotype. The J gene is TRBJ2-1, the V gene TRBV11-2, with D possibly being TRBD1 (6 bases). Germline lookup yields CDR1 SGHAT and CDR2 FQNNGV. Trimming removed 0 bases at V and 0 bases at J, with 12 bases between. The CDR3 is made up of 17 amino acids. DNA for the CDR3: TGTGCCAGCAGCTTAGATAGGGGGTTCAGCTCCTACAATGAGCAGTTCTTC. It translates to CASSLDRGFSSYNEQFF.

This clonotype was recorded at least ten times. The chain employs TRBV20-1 and TRBJ2-7; possibly TRBD2 for D (5 bases). Germline CDR1 reads DFQATT; CDR2 reads SNEGSKA (reference sequence). The V end was cut by 3 bases, the J end by 4 bases, with 13 bases between. This CDR3 region has 13 residues. The CDR3 DNA is TGCAGTGCTAGGCCCGGGGAAGGATACGAGCAGTACTTC. Translated, it gives CSARPGEGYEQYF.

This clonotype was seen a handful of times. The rearrangement links TRBV11-2 to TRBJ2-5; 7 bases map to TRBD1. Trimming cost V 5 bases and J 1 base; bases outside gene matches: 7. The CDR3 is 15 residues long. Germline loops: CDR1 SGHAT, CDR2 FQNNGV. The chain's CDR3 is CASSIGTDFQETQYF. In nucleotides, the CDR3 is TGTGCCAGCAGCATCGGGACAGATTTCCAAGAGACCCAGTACTTC.

Many counts were recorded for this clonotype. The V and J genes are TRBV28 and TRBJ1-3, with a tentative D call TRBD1 (5 bases). V lost 8 bases to trimming and J lost 4 bases, with 15 bases between them. Germline assignment: CDR1 MDHEN and CDR2 SYDVKM. This CDR3 has 14 residues. CDR3 region: CASLEAGAGNTIYF. Here the CDR3 DNA reads TGTGCCAGCCTTGAAGCCGGGGCGGGAAACACCATATATTTT.

V and J are TRBV2 and TRBJ1-1, with a weak D call TRBD1 (6 bases). Per the germline V gene, CDR1 is SNHLY and CDR2 is FYNNEI. The CDR3 contains 16 residues. Trimming cost V 9 bases and J 7 bases, with 27 bases left between them. The CDR3 DNA is TGTGCCAGAGACCCGGGACCCCGGGATGGGGGGCTTGAAGCTTTCTTT. Its translation is CARDPGPRDGGLEAFF.

This clonotype appeared many times. V and J are TRBV12-3 or TRBV12-4 and TRBJ2-3; 10 bases are shared with TRBD2. The ends lost 2 bases at V and 4 bases at J; junction bases unmatched: 6. The CDR3 covers 16 residues. In DNA form, the CDR3 reads TGTGCCAGCAGTTTAAACCCTAGCGGGGGACCAGATACGCAGTATTTT. This sequence encodes CASSLNPSGGPDTQYF.

This clonotype was counted ten times or more. The chain employs TRBV2 and TRBJ2-1; TRBD2 matches 9 bases. The V segment lost 10 bases and the J segment 0 bases; nucleotides outside the gene matches: 10. The CDR3 sequence is 16 residues long. Germline V CDR1 and CDR2: SNHLY, FYNNEI. In DNA, the CDR3 is TGTGCCATCCCACTACCGACTAGCGGCTCCTACAATGAGCAGTTCTTC. Protein: CAIPLPTSGSYNEQFF.